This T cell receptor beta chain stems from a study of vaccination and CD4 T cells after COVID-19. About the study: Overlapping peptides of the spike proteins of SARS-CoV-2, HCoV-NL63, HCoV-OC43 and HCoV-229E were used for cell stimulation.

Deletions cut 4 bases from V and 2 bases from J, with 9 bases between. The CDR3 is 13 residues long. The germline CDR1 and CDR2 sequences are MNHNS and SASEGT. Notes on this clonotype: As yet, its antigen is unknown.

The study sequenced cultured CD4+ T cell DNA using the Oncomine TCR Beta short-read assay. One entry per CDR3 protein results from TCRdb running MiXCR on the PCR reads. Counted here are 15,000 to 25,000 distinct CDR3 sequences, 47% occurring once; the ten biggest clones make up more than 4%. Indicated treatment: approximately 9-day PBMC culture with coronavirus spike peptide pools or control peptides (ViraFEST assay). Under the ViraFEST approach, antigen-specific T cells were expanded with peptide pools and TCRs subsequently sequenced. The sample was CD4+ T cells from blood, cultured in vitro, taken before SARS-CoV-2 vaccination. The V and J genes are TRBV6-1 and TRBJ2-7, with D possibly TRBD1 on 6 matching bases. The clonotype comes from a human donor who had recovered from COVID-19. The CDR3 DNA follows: TGTGCCAGCAGTGGGACAGCTACCTACGAGCAGTACTTC. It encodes CASSGTATYEQYF.